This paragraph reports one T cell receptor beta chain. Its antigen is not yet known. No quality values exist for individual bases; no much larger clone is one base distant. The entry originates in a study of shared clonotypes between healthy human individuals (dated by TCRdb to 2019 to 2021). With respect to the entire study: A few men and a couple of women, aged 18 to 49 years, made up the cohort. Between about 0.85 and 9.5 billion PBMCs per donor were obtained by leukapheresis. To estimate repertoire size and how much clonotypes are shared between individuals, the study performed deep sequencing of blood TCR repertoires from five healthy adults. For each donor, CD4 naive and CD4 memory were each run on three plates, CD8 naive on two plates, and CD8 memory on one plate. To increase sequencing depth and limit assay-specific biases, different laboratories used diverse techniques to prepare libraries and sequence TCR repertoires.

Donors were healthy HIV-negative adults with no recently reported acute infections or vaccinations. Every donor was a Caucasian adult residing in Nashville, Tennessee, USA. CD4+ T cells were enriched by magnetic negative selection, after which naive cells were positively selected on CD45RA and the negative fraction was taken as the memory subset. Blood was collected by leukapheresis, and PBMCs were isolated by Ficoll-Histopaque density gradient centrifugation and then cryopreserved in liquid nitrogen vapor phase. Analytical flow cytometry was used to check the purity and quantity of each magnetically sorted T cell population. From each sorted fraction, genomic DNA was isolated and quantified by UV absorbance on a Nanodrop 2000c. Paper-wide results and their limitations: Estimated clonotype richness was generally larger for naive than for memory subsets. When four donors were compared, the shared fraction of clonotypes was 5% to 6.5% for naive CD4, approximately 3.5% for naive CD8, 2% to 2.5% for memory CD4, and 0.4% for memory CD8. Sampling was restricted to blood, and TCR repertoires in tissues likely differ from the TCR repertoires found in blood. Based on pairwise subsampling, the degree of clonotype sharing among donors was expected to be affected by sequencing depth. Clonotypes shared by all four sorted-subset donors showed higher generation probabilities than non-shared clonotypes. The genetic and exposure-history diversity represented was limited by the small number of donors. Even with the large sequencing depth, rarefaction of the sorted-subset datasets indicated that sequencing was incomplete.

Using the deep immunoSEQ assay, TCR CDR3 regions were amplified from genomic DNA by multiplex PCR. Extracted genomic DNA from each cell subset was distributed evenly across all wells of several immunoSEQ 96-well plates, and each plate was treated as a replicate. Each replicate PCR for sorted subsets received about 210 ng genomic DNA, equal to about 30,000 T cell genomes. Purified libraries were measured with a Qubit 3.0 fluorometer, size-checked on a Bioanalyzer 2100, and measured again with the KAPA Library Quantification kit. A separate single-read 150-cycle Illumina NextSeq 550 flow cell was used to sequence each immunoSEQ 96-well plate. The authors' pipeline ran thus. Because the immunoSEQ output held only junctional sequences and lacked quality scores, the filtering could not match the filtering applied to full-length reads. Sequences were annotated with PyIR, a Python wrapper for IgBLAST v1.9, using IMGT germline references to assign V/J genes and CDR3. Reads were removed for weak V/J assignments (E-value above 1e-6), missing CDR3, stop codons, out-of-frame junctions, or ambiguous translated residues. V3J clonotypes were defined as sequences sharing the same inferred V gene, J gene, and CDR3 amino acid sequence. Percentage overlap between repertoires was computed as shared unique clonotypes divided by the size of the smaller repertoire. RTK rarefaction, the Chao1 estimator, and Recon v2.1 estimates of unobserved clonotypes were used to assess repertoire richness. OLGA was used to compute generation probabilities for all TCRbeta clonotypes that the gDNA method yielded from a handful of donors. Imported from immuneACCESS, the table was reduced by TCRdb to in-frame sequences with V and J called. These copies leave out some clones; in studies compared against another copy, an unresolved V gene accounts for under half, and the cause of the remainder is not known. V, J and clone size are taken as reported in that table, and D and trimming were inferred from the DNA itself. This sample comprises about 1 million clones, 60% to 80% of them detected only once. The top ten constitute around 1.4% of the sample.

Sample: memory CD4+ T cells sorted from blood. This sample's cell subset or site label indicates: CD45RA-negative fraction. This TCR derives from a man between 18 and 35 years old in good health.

The bases read TGTGCCAGCAGCGGGAGGTCGGAGAGACAAGAGACCCAGTACTTC. This yields the protein CASSGRSERQETQYF. Rearrangement joined TRBV11-2 to TRBJ2-5; TRBD2 is a weak D gene call, 6 bases matching. Reading the germline V gene gives CDR1 SGHAT and CDR2 FQNNGV. V was cut back by 5 bases and J by 2 bases, leaving a gap of 15 bases between them. The CDR3 starts with the cysteine, ends with the phenylalanine, and has 15 residues. Only the CDR3 region is kept as DNA, spanning 45 bases read in frame from base 1.